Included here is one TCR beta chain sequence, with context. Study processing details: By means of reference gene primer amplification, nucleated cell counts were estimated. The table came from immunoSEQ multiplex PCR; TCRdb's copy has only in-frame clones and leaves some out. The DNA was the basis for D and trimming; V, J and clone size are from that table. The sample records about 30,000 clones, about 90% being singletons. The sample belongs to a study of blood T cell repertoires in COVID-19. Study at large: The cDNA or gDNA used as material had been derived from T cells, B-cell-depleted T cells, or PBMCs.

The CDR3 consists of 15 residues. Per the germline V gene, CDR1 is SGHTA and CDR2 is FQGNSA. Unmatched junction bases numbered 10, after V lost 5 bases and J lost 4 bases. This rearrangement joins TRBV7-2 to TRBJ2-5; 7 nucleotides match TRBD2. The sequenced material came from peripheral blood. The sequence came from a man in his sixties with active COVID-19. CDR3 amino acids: CASSPERGRGETQYF. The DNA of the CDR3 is TGTGCCAGCAGCCCCGAGCGGGGAAGGGGAGAGACCCAGTACTTC.